Listed below are T cell receptor beta chains from one sample, sequenced in a study of cytomegalovirus exposure and HLA in healthy donors. The table came from immunoSEQ multiplex PCR; TCRdb's copy has only in-frame clones and leaves some out. This table holds 150,000 to 200,000 clones, 60% to 80% found once. Sequencing was done on a sample of PBMCs. Receptor source: a woman in her fifties or sixties in good health and CMV-seropositive. Both conserved end residues are part of each CDR3. A D gene is named only where the DNA matches it firmly. Only part of the rows carry a size: once, few, many, or a class if the clone is expanded.

V gene: TRBV18
D gene: TRBD1
clone size: .
J gene: TRBJ2-7
CDR3 DNA: TGTGCCAGCTCACGACAGGGGACCTACGAGCAGTACTTC
CDR3 protein: CASSRQGTYEQYF

V gene: TRBV28
D gene: .
clone size: .
J gene: TRBJ2-7
CDR3 DNA: TGTGCCAGCAGTTGGCTAGCGAATACCTACGAGCAGTACTTC
CDR3 protein: CASSWLANTYEQYF

V gene: TRBV18
D gene: .
clone size: .
J gene: TRBJ1-6
CDR3 DNA: TGTGCCAGCTCAGAACAGTCGAATTCACCCCTCCACTTT
CDR3 protein: CASSEQSNSPLHF

V gene: TRBV14
D gene: .
clone size: .
J gene: TRBJ2-1
CDR3 DNA: TGTGCCAGCAGCCAAGGGAGACAGGCTGCCTACAATGAGCAGTTCTTC
CDR3 protein: CASSQGRQAAYNEQFF

V gene: TRBV2
D gene: .
clone size: .
J gene: TRBJ1-3
CDR3 DNA: TGTGCCAGCAGTGAAGGCAGAGGAAACACCATATATTTT
CDR3 protein: CASSEGRGNTIYF

V gene: TRBV18
D gene: .
clone size: .
J gene: TRBJ2-7
CDR3 DNA: TGTGCCAGCTCACAGGGGGACGCCAACCCCCCCTACGAGCAGTACTTC
CDR3 protein: CASSQGDANPPYEQYF

V gene: TRBV27
D gene: .
clone size: few
J gene: TRBJ2-7
CDR3 DNA: TGTGCCAGCAGTTGGACGGGACACTTTAACTACGAGCAGTACTTC
CDR3 protein: CASSWTGHFNYEQYF

V gene: TRBV6-1
D gene: TRBD1
clone size: once
J gene: TRBJ1-5
CDR3 DNA: TGTGCCAGCAGGGATCGACAGGGGGCAGGGCAGCCCCAGCATTTT
CDR3 protein: CASRDRQGAGQPQHF

V gene: TRBV9
D gene: .
clone size: .
J gene: TRBJ2-3
CDR3 DNA: TGTGCCAGCAGCGTAGGTCCAGGGCCCACAGATACGCAGTATTTT
CDR3 protein: CASSVGPGPTDTQYF

V gene: TRBV7-6
D gene: .
clone size: .
J gene: TRBJ2-5
CDR3 DNA: TGTGCCAGCAGCCACAGCCCCCGGGAGACCCAGTACTTC
CDR3 protein: CASSHSPRETQYF

V gene: TRBV6-5
D gene: .
clone size: .
J gene: TRBJ1-2
CDR3 DNA: TGTGCCAGCAGCAAACAGGGATGGAATGGCTACACCTTC
CDR3 protein: CASSKQGWNGYTF

V gene: TRBV9
D gene: .
clone size: .
J gene: TRBJ2-1
CDR3 DNA: TGTGCCAGCAGCCCGAGAGGGAGCTCCTACAATGAGCAGTTCTTC
CDR3 protein: CASSPRGSSYNEQFF

V gene: TRBV7-2
D gene: TRBD1
clone size: few
J gene: TRBJ2-2
CDR3 DNA: TGTGCCAGCGTAGACAGGGGGCACACCGGGGAGCTGTTTTTT
CDR3 protein: CASVDRGHTGELFF

V gene: TRBV2
D gene: .
clone size: .
J gene: TRBJ1-5
CDR3 DNA: TGTGCCAGGGGCGGGGGATTCGGTCAGCCCCAGCATTTT
CDR3 protein: CARGGGFGQPQHF

V gene: TRBV6-5
D gene: TRBD2
clone size: once
J gene: TRBJ2-5
CDR3 DNA: TGTGCCAGCAGTTACTCGGGGGGGGAAGAGACCCAGTACTTC
CDR3 protein: CASSYSGGEETQYF

V gene: TRBV4-1
D gene: .
clone size: .
J gene: TRBJ1-2
CDR3 DNA: TGCGCCAGCAGCCAAGTGCAGGCCCCCTACTATGGCTACACCTTC
CDR3 protein: CASSQVQAPYYGYTF

V gene: TRBV5-1
D gene: TRBD2
clone size: .
J gene: TRBJ2-1
CDR3 DNA: TGCGCCAGCAGAAGCGGGGGGGCCGAGGTCATTTACAATGAGCAGTTCTTC
CDR3 protein: CASRSGGAEVIYNEQFF

V gene: TRBV5-4
D gene: .
clone size: .
J gene: TRBJ2-1
CDR3 DNA: TGTGCCAGCACCCCCGCCGGGGGGCGGAATGAGCAGTTCTTC
CDR3 protein: CASTPAGGRNEQFF

V gene: TRBV28
D gene: .
clone size: once
J gene: TRBJ1-1
CDR3 DNA: TGTGCCAGCAGGACCCGGGGGACTGAAGCTTTCTTT
CDR3 protein: CASRTRGTEAFF

V gene: TRBV10-3
D gene: .
clone size: .
J gene: TRBJ1-5
CDR3 DNA: TGTGCCATCAGTCCGGACAGAAATCAGCCCCAGCATTTT
CDR3 protein: CAISPDRNQPQHF

V gene: TRBV19
D gene: TRBD1
clone size: once
J gene: TRBJ1-5
CDR3 DNA: TGTGCCAGTACCGGACAGGGACTTAGCAATCAGCCCCAGCATTTT
CDR3 protein: CASTGQGLSNQPQHF

V gene: TRBV10-1
D gene: .
clone size: .
J gene: TRBJ2-5
CDR3 DNA: TGCGCCACCCAGGGAGGACAAACGGAGACCCAGTACTTC
CDR3 protein: CATQGGQTETQYF

V gene: TRBV16
D gene: .
clone size: .
J gene: TRBJ2-7
CDR3 DNA: TGTGCCAGCAGTCACTCACAGGGCCGCCTAAACTCCTACGAGCAGTACTTC
CDR3 protein: CASSHSQGRLNSYEQYF

V gene: TRBV10-2
D gene: .
clone size: many
J gene: TRBJ2-7
CDR3 DNA: TGCGCCAGCAGTGAGGGGGGCTGGACCTACGAGCAGTACTTC
CDR3 protein: CASSEGGWTYEQYF

V gene: TRBV27
D gene: .
clone size: .
J gene: TRBJ2-3
CDR3 DNA: TGTGCCAGCAGTTCGACACTGACAGATACGCAGTATTTT
CDR3 protein: CASSSTLTDTQYF

V gene: TRBV7-2
D gene: .
clone size: few
J gene: TRBJ2-7
CDR3 DNA: TGTGCCAGCAGCCCCCGGCGGGACAGTTACGAGCAGTACTTC
CDR3 protein: CASSPRRDSYEQYF

V gene: TRBV6-5
D gene: .
clone size: once
J gene: TRBJ2-3
CDR3 DNA: TGTGCCAGCAGTTCCCCGGGCACAGATACGCAGTATTTT
CDR3 protein: CASSSPGTDTQYF

V gene: TRBV9
D gene: .
clone size: .
J gene: TRBJ1-3
CDR3 DNA: TGTGCCAGCAGCGTAGTGGGGGGAGGGGACACCATATATTTT
CDR3 protein: CASSVVGGGDTIYF

V gene: TRBV5-8
D gene: .
clone size: .
J gene: TRBJ1-1
CDR3 DNA: TGTGCCAGCAGCCGTAGCTCATCGAACACTGAAGCTTTCTTT
CDR3 protein: CASSRSSSNTEAFF

V gene: TRBV6-5
D gene: .
clone size: .
J gene: TRBJ2-1
CDR3 DNA: TGTGCCAGCAGTACTAACAGCGGAGGGCAGTTCTTC
CDR3 protein: CASSTNSGGQFF

V gene: TRBV28
D gene: TRBD1
clone size: once
J gene: TRBJ1-2
CDR3 DNA: TGTGCCAGCAGATCTCCGGGACAGGGGTATGGCTACACCTTC
CDR3 protein: CASRSPGQGYGYTF

V gene: TRBV6-1
D gene: .
clone size: .
J gene: TRBJ1-2
CDR3 DNA: TGTGCCAGCACCCCAGGGCTCGACGGGTATGGCTACACCTTC
CDR3 protein: CASTPGLDGYGYTF

V gene: TRBV18
D gene: .
clone size: .
J gene: TRBJ1-6
CDR3 DNA: TGTGCCAGCTCACCGGAACAAGGGAGTTCACCCCTCCACTTT
CDR3 protein: CASSPEQGSSPLHF

V gene: TRBV6-5
D gene: TRBD1
clone size: .
J gene: TRBJ1-4
CDR3 DNA: TGTGCCAGCAAACAGGGGGCCCATAATGAAAAACTGTTTTTT
CDR3 protein: CASKQGAHNEKLFF

V gene: TRBV5-1
D gene: TRBD2
clone size: .
J gene: TRBJ2-2
CDR3 DNA: TGCGCCAGCACCCTTAGGGGACTAGCGGGAACCGGGGAGCTGTTTTTT
CDR3 protein: CASTLRGLAGTGELFF

V gene: TRBV28
D gene: TRBD1
clone size: .
J gene: TRBJ2-1
CDR3 DNA: TGTGCCACCTTGGACAGGGGACCGAATGAGCAGTTCTTC
CDR3 protein: CATLDRGPNEQFF

V gene: TRBV7-7
D gene: .
clone size: .
J gene: TRBJ2-1
CDR3 DNA: TGTGCTAGCAGCTTAGGGCTCCAAAGCAATGAGCAGTTCTTC
CDR3 protein: CASSLGLQSNEQFF

V gene: TRBV2
D gene: .
clone size: .
J gene: TRBJ1-5
CDR3 DNA: TGTGCCAGCAGTGAGAGGGGGGAGGGTCAGCCCCAGCATTTT
CDR3 protein: CASSERGEGQPQHF

V gene: TRBV2
D gene: TRBD1
clone size: .
J gene: TRBJ1-4
CDR3 DNA: TGTGCCAGCAGGGGACAGGGGCGAAAACTGTTTTTT
CDR3 protein: CASRGQGRKLFF

V gene: TRBV19
D gene: .
clone size: .
J gene: TRBJ2-3
CDR3 DNA: TGTGCCAGTAAACGGAGTGCTACAGATACGCAGTATTTT
CDR3 protein: CASKRSATDTQYF

V gene: TRBV6-1
D gene: .
clone size: few
J gene: TRBJ1-5
CDR3 DNA: TGTGCCAGCAGTGCAGAAGCAGGGAACCAGCATTTT
CDR3 protein: CASSAEAGNQHF

V gene: TRBV5-4
D gene: .
clone size: once
J gene: TRBJ1-4
CDR3 DNA: TGTGCCAGCAGCTTGGGAGGGTCAACTAATGAAAAACTGTTTTTT
CDR3 protein: CASSLGGSTNEKLFF

V gene: TRBV7-2
D gene: .
clone size: few
J gene: TRBJ1-2
CDR3 DNA: TGTGCCAGCAGCTTAATTAGACAGCCGAATAGGGACTATGGCTACACCTTC
CDR3 protein: CASSLIRQPNRDYGYTF

V gene: TRBV19
D gene: TRBD1
clone size: .
J gene: TRBJ1-4
CDR3 DNA: TGTGCCAGTAGTGCCCGGGACAGGAGCCCTAATGAAAAACTGTTTTTT
CDR3 protein: CASSARDRSPNEKLFF

V gene: TRBV18
D gene: .
clone size: once
J gene: TRBJ2-3
CDR3 DNA: TGTGCCAGCTCACCAGTTGGGGGCGATACGCAGTATTTT
CDR3 protein: CASSPVGGDTQYF

V gene: TRBV9
D gene: .
clone size: .
J gene: TRBJ2-1
CDR3 DNA: TGTGCCAGCAGCGTAGAACAGGTGTACAATGAGCAGTTCTTC
CDR3 protein: CASSVEQVYNEQFF

V gene: TRBV10-3
D gene: .
clone size: .
J gene: TRBJ1-5
CDR3 DNA: TGTGCCATCAGTGATGGAGACTATCAGCCCCAGCATTTT
CDR3 protein: CAISDGDYQPQHF

V gene: TRBV7-2
D gene: .
clone size: few
J gene: TRBJ2-5
CDR3 DNA: TGTGCCAGCCCAGGGGAGGGGGGGACCCAGTACTTC
CDR3 protein: CASPGEGGTQYF

V gene: TRBV6-5
D gene: TRBD1
clone size: .
J gene: TRBJ1-6
CDR3 DNA: TGTGCCAGCAGTCAGACAGGGGGGCTTGCTTCACCCCTCCACTTT
CDR3 protein: CASSQTGGLASPLHF

V gene: TRBV28
D gene: TRBD2
clone size: .
J gene: TRBJ2-7
CDR3 DNA: TGTGCCAGCAGTTACACTGGCGGGGGGCACTACGAGCAGTACTTC
CDR3 protein: CASSYTGGGHYEQYF

V gene: TRBV7-2
D gene: .
clone size: once
J gene: TRBJ2-5
CDR3 DNA: TGTGCCAGCAGCACGGACAACCAAGAGACCCAGTACTTC
CDR3 protein: CASSTDNQETQYF

V gene: TRBV10-1
D gene: TRBD1
clone size: .
J gene: TRBJ1-1
CDR3 DNA: TGCGCCAGCAGCCCGACAGGGACAAACACTGAAGCTTTCTTT
CDR3 protein: CASSPTGTNTEAFF

V gene: TRBV4-1
D gene: .
clone size: .
J gene: TRBJ2-4
CDR3 DNA: TGCGCCAGCAGCCAAGATGCAGGGTACGGGAACATTCAGTACTTC
CDR3 protein: CASSQDAGYGNIQYF

V gene: TRBV27
D gene: TRBD1
clone size: few
J gene: TRBJ2-7
CDR3 DNA: TGTGCCAGCAGTTTCTCCTCCGGGACAGGGATCTACGAGCAGTACTTC
CDR3 protein: CASSFSSGTGIYEQYF

V gene: TRBV7-2
D gene: TRBD2
clone size: .
J gene: TRBJ2-3
CDR3 DNA: TGTGCCAGCAGCTTTGGCGGGGGGGTCGCAGATACGCAGTATTTT
CDR3 protein: CASSFGGGVADTQYF

V gene: TRBV30
D gene: TRBD1
clone size: .
J gene: TRBJ1-3
CDR3 DNA: TGTGCCTGGAGAAGACAGGGGGCTGGAAACACCATATATTTT
CDR3 protein: CAWRRQGAGNTIYF

V gene: TRBV6-1
D gene: .
clone size: few
J gene: TRBJ1-1
CDR3 DNA: TGTGCCAGTGAGAAGTTGCGTACTGAAGCTTTCTTT
CDR3 protein: CASEKLRTEAFF

V gene: TRBV19
D gene: TRBD2
clone size: few
J gene: TRBJ2-1
CDR3 DNA: TGTGCCAGTAGTTCTAGCGGGAGTGGTGAGAATGAGCAGTTCTTC
CDR3 protein: CASSSSGSGENEQFF